This T cell receptor beta chain came from a study of blood T cell repertoires in COVID-19. Study information: Samples representing acute and convalescent COVID-19 were sourced from the United States, Italy and Spain. In each case, the material was cDNA or gDNA derived from T cells, B-cell-depleted T cells, or PBMCs.

Per the authors' pipeline: Reference gene primer amplification gave nucleated cell count estimates. Profiled with immunoSEQ multiplex PCR; TCRdb holds only in-frame clones, not every one. From that table come the V and J calls and clone size; the DNA was used to work out D and trimming. The sample yields nearly 300,000 clones, 65% to 85% seen once. Seattle patient enrollment occurred during active infection, with longitudinal follow-up thereafter. Sequenced input: peripheral blood. The TCR was taken from a human donor with COVID-19, enrolled during active disease. The donor label of this sample is uncertain.

DNA of the CDR3: TGCGCCAGCAGCTTGGACGGGGGATATAATTCACCCCTCCACTTT. It codes for CASSLDGGYNSPLHF. The chain is built from TRBV5-1 and TRBJ1-6; the D gene is possibly TRBD1 (5 bases). With 0 bases removed from V and 4 bases from J, the gap between germline ends came to 8 bases. This CDR3 has 15 amino acids. CDR1 and CDR2 from the germline V gene are SGHRS and YFSETQ.